A single sample is the source of the 22 T cell receptor beta chains below, sequenced in a study of shared clonotypes between healthy human individuals. Clones were read by immunoSEQ multiplex PCR, and TCRdb kept only the in-frame ones, dropping some. The repertoire holds fewer than 400,000 clones, with around 72% as singletons. The sample consisted of memory CD4+ T cells sorted from blood. The subset: CD45RA-negative fraction. The receptors derive from a man aged 25 to 40 in good health.

The rearrangement links TRBV27 to TRBJ2-7; D may match TRBD1 or TRBD2 (6 bases each). Trimming cost V 5 bases and J 6 bases, with 20 bases left between them. This CDR3 spans 15 amino acids. The germline V gene has CDR1 MNHEY and CDR2 SMNVEV (reference sequence). The CDR3 DNA sequence: TGTGCCAGCAGTAGGTTGGGGGCAAGGGGAGGCGAGCAGTACTTC. Translated, it gives CASSRLGARGGEQYF.

J is TRBJ2-5 and V is TRBV6-1; the D is unclear. Germline-derived CDR1 and CDR2 are MNHNS and SASEGT. The length of the CDR3 is 13 residues. Trimming took 6 bases from V and 3 from J, leaving 11 bases between them. The CDR3 loop reads CASRVQVEETQYF. The CDR3 DNA sequence: TGTGCCAGCAGAGTCCAGGTGGAAGAGACCCAGTACTTC.

This clone was seen a single time. The chain links TRBV28 to TRBJ1-2; no firm D call. Trimming pared 5 bases from V and 4 bases from J, leaving 8 bases between. CDR1 is MDHEN, CDR2 SYDVKM, per germline. The CDR3 covers 12 residues. The chain's CDR3 is CASSVRVYGYTF. CDR3 DNA: TGTGCCAGCAGTGTACGGGTCTATGGCTACACCTTC.

The chain is built from TRBV18 and TRBJ2-7; D is unclear. Germline loops: CDR1 KGHSH, CDR2 LQKENI. V shed 4 bases and J shed 0 bases, with 7 bases lying between them. The CDR3 runs to 13 residues. Written as DNA, the CDR3 is TGTGCCAGCTCACTATACTCCTCCTACGAGCAGTACTTC. This gives the protein CASSLYSSYEQYF.

V and J are TRBV28 and TRBJ1-5; D is ambiguous. The germline V and J ends were trimmed by 6 bases and 3 bases, with 12 bases remaining between them. This CDR3 is 14 amino acids long. Germline CDR1 and CDR2: MDHEN and SYDVKM. CDR3 coding DNA: TGTGCCAGCAGGTGGGCAGGAGACAATCAGCCCCAGCATTTT. Its translation is CASRWAGDNQPQHF.

The table lists this clone with a count of one. V gene TRBV4-1 combines with J gene TRBJ2-5; 9 nucleotides line up with TRBD1. CDR1 is MGHRA, CDR2 YSYEKL, per germline. The CDR3 sequence is 15 residues long. Germline trimming cut 6 bases from V and 5 bases from J; bases unmatched to any gene: 10. The CDR3 is CASRLAGTGWETQYF. In nucleotides, the CDR3 is TGCGCCAGCAGACTAGCCGGGACAGGGTGGGAGACCCAGTACTTC.

V is TRBV18 and J is TRBJ2-1; a weak D match, TRBD2 (6 bases). V was clipped by 0 bases and J by 6 bases, with 15 bases between them. Germline lookup yields CDR1 KGHSH and CDR2 LQKENI. CDR3 size: 16 residues. This CDR3 reads CASSPPGSGGINEQFF. DNA of the CDR3: TGTGCCAGCTCACCACCAGGGTCTGGAGGGATCAATGAGCAGTTCTTC.

V gene TRBV11-2 combines with J gene TRBJ1-3; D gene ambiguous. Germline V CDR1 and CDR2: SGHAT, FQNNGV. V lost 1 base and J 1 base, leaving 5 bases between the germline ends. The length of the CDR3 is 14 residues. CDR3 loop: CASSLAVSGNTIYF. CDR3 DNA: TGTGCCAGCAGCTTAGCTGTATCTGGAAACACCATATATTTT.

The chain has TRBV30 and TRBJ2-2; D is uncertain. This CDR3 is 14 amino acids long. Trimming stripped 0 bases from V and 4 bases from J, with 9 bases between. Germline CDR1 is GTSNPN and CDR2 is SVGIG (reference sequence). DNA for the CDR3: TGTGCCTGGAGTGTACGAGTTGCCACCGGGGAGCTGTTTTTT. This gives the protein CAWSVRVATGELFF.

This rearrangement joins TRBV27 to TRBJ2-7; tentatively, D is TRBD1 or TRBD2 (5 bases each). V was clipped by 10 bases and J by 3 bases, with 16 bases between them. CDR1 and CDR2 (germline): MNHEY, SMNVEV (reference sequence). The CDR3 loop spans 13 amino acids. DNA of the CDR3: TGTGCCAAGGACTGGGGCGGTTTCTACGAGCAGTACTTC. Its translation: CAKDWGGFYEQYF.

The gene calls are TRBV10-3 and TRBJ2-4, with D possibly matching TRBD1 (6 bases). Trimming took off 0 bases at V and 0 bases at J, with 12 bases between the two ends. This CDR3 is 17 amino acids long. The germline CDR1 and CDR2 sequences are ENHRY and SYGVKD. The CDR3, as DNA: TGTGCCATCAGTGAGTCGGGACACTTGATAGCCAAAAACATTCAGTACTTC. This gives the protein CAISESGHLIAKNIQYF.

The gene calls are TRBV19 and TRBJ2-3; D is perhaps TRBD2 (6 bases). Per germline, CDR1 LNHDA and CDR2 SQIVND (reference sequence). This CDR3 spans 13 amino acids. The V end was cut by 9 bases, the J end by 3 bases, with 13 bases between. The CDR3 region is CASRREITDTQYF. Here the CDR3 DNA reads TGTGCCAGCCGACGGGAGATAACAGATACGCAGTATTTT.

The CDR3 spells CASSSGARDEQYF. CDR3 in DNA: TGTGCCAGCTCTTCGGGGGCAAGGGACGAGCAGTACTTC. V usage is TRBV18 and J usage is TRBJ2-7; D may be TRBD1 or TRBD2 (6 bases each). Germline loops: CDR1 KGHSH, CDR2 LQKENI. This CDR3 is 13 amino acids long. Trimming stripped 6 bases from V and 5 bases from J, with 14 bases between. The full variable domain, rest sourced from reference TRBV18 and TRBJ2-7, is NAGVMQNPRHLVRRRGQEARLRCSPMKGHSHVYWYRQLPEEGLKFMVYLQKENIIDESGMPKERFSAEFPKEGPSILRIQQVVRGDSAAYFCASSSGARDEQYFGPGTRLTVT.

V usage is TRBV7-2 and J usage is TRBJ1-2; possibly TRBD1 for D (6 bases). The CDR3 covers 18 residues. Germline V gene data show CDR1 as SGHTA and CDR2 as FQGNSA. With 4 bases removed from V and 8 bases from J, the gap between germline ends came to 29 bases. This CDR3 reads CASSSQRLQGPGVRGYTF. The CDR3 region has the DNA TGTGCCAGCAGCTCACAACGACTACAGGGTCCGGGGGTCCGAGGCTACACCTTC.

Comment on this clone: One end of the junction is discordant with germline, which a read error may explain. The V gene is TRBV7-7, the J gene TRBJ2-2; TRBD2 might be the D (5 bases). This CDR3 has 13 amino acids. Germline CDR1 SSHAT, CDR2 FNYEAQ (reference sequence). The DNA for the CDR3 is TGTGCTAGCAGCGACGTTCACGGGAACAATGTGTTTTTT. Amino acids: CASSDVHGNNVFF.

CDR3 in amino acids: CASSDRDRENNQPQHF. In nucleotides, the CDR3 is TGTGCCAGCAGTGACCGGGACAGGGAGAACAATCAGCCCCAGCATTTT. The chain uses TRBV6-1 and TRBJ1-5; the match to TRBD1 covers 9 bases. The CDR3 runs 16 residues. Germline V gene sequence: CDR1 MNHNS, CDR2 SASEGT. Trimming at V came to 3 bases and at J to 3 bases, leaving 6 bases not matched to a gene.

This clone turned up a few times. The V gene is TRBV5-4, the J gene TRBJ2-1; maybe TRBD1 (6 bases). The CDR3 spans 16 residues. Between the trimmed V and J ends, which lost 6 bases and 9 bases, there was a span of 25 bases. Germline CDR1 reads SGHNT; CDR2 reads YYREEE (reference sequence). Here the CDR3 DNA reads TGTGCCAGCACCTCTGCCACCGGACGGGGACACAGTGAGCAGTTCTTC. Translating it yields CASTSATGRGHSEQFF.

The chain uses TRBV6-6 and TRBJ1-2, with a possible D match to TRBD1 (6 bases). Germline CDR1 and CDR2: MNHNY and SVGAGI (reference sequence). Trimming took off 2 bases at V and 6 bases at J, with 10 bases between the two ends. The length of the CDR3 is 13 residues. The DNA of the CDR3 is TGTGCCAGCAGTTACACTGGGGGCGATGGCTACACCTTC. Encoded protein: CASSYTGGDGYTF.

V usage is TRBV7-6 and J usage is TRBJ2-5; tentative D call: TRBD2 (6 bases). The CDR3 extends over 12 amino acids. Trimming left V 5 bases short and J 9 bases short, with 13 bases between. Germline CDR1 is SGHVS and CDR2 is FNYEAQ. CDR3: CASSPQRAAQYF. The CDR3 coding sequence is TGTGCCAGCAGCCCCCAGCGGGCGGCCCAGTACTTC.

This clone was picked up many times. The rearrangement links TRBV18 to TRBJ2-5, with a possible D match to TRBD2 (6 bases). Trimming left V 2 bases short and J 7 bases short, with 11 bases between. Germline V gene data show CDR1 as KGHSH and CDR2 as LQKENI. CDR3 length: 13 amino acids. CDR3 sequence reads: CASSPTGTRTQYF. The CDR3 DNA sequence: TGTGCCAGCTCACCAACGGGGACTCGGACCCAGTACTTC. Full variable domain (outside the CDR3, taken from reference TRBV18 and TRBJ2-5): NAGVMQNPRHLVRRRGQEARLRCSPMKGHSHVYWYRQLPEEGLKFMVYLQKENIIDESGMPKERFSAEFPKEGPSILRIQQVVRGDSAAYFCASSPTGTRTQYFGPGTRLLVL.

This clone was seen a single time. The V gene is TRBV5-1, the J gene TRBJ1-1; D perhaps matches TRBD1 (5 bases). In germline, CDR1 is SGHRS, CDR2 YFSETQ. CDR3 length: 15 amino acids. V lost 0 bases and J lost 4, with 13 bases in between. CDR3 DNA: TGCGCCAGCAGCTTGGACGGGGGTGGGAGCACTGAAGCTTTCTTT. This encodes CASSLDGGGSTEAFF.

The rearrangement links TRBV4-1 to TRBJ2-1; the D is unclear. Trimming cost V 3 bases and J 6 bases, with 15 bases left between them. Germline V lookup: CDR1 MGHRA, CDR2 YSYEKL. The CDR3 loop spans 15 amino acids. CDR3 residues: CASSQYLGRANEQFF. DNA of the CDR3: TGCGCCAGCAGCCAGTACCTTGGACGGGCCAATGAGCAGTTCTTC.